Only one count was recorded for the clone carrying this TCR beta chain. The antigen is undetermined. V gave up 5 bases and J gave up 5 bases, with 13 bases separating them. Germline V CDR1 and CDR2: KGHSH, LQKENI. The CDR3 covers 14 residues. This entry is derived from a study of cytomegalovirus exposure and HLA in healthy donors. Study-wide background: A prior analysis found about 110 million unique TCR beta sequences from around 190 million T cells.

Points from the study as a whole: One cluster of highly shared sequence variants probably arose as a sequencing artifact. Cytomegalovirus association was listed for 164 TCR beta chains. In presence/absence analyses, roughly uniform sequencing depth across donors was assumed.

Primers for the PCR totalled 60 Vbeta and 13 Jbeta. Assay used: immunoSEQ multiplex PCR; TCRdb lists only in-frame clones, some missing. The sample lists some 180,000 clones, about four fifths occurring once. This sequence joins TRBV18 and TRBJ1-5, with D possibly being TRBD1 (6 bases). This clonotype was sampled from a female donor in good health and CMV-seronegative. The sequencing sample was made of PBMCs. CDR3 region: CASSSQDRDQPQHF. Written as DNA, the CDR3 is TGTGCCAGCTCATCACAGGACAGAGATCAGCCCCAGCATTTT.